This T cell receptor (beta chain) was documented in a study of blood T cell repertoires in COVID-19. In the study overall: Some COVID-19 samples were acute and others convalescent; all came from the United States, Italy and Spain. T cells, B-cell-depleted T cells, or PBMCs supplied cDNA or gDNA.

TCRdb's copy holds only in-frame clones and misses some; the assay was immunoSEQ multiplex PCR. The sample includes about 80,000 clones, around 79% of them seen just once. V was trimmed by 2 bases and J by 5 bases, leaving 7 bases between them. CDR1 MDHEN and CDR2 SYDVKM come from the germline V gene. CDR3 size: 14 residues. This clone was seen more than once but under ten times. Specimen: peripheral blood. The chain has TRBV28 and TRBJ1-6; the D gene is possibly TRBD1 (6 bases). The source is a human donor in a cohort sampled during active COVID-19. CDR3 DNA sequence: TGTGCCAGCAGTTTAGGGGGCGATAATTCACCCCTCCACTTT. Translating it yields CASSLGGDNSPLHF.